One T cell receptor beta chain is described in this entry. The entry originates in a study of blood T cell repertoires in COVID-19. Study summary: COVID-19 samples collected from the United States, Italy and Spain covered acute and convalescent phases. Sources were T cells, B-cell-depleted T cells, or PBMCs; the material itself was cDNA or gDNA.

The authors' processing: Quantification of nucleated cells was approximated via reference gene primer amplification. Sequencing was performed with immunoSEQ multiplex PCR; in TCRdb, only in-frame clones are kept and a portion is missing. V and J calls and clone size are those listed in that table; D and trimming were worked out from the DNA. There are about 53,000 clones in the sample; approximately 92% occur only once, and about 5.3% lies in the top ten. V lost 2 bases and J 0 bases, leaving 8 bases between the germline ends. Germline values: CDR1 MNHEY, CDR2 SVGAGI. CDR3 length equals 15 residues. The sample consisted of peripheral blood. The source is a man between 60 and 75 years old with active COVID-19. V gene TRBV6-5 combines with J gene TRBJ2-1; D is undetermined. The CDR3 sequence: CASSYSLSSYNEQFF. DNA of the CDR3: TGTGCCAGCAGTTACAGTCTGAGCTCCTACAATGAGCAGTTCTTC.